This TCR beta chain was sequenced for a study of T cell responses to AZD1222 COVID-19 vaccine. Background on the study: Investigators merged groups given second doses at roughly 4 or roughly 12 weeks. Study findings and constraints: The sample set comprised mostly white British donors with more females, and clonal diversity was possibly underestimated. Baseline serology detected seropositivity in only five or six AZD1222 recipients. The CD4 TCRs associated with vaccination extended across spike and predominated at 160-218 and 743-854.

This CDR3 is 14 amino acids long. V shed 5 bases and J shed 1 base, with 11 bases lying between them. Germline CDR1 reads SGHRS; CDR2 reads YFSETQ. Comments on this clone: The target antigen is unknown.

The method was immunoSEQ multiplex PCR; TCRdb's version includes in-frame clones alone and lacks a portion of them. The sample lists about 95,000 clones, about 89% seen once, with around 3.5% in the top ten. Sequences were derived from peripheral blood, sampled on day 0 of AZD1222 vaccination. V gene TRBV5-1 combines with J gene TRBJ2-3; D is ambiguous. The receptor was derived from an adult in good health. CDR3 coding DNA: TGCGCCAGCAGAGAAACCCCGGGCACAGATACGCAGTATTTT. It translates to CASRETPGTDTQYF. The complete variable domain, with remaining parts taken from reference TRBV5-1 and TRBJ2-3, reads KAGVTQTPRYLIKTRGQQVTLSCSPISGHRSVSWYQQTPGQGLQFLFEYFSETQRNKGNFPGRFSGRQFSNSRSEMNVSTLELGDSALYLCASRETPGTDTQYFGPGTRLTVL.